The T cell receptor (beta chain) described here comes from a study of cytomegalovirus exposure and HLA in healthy donors. The CDR3 is made up of 14 amino acids. Per the germline V gene, CDR1 is MNHNY and CDR2 is SVGAGI (reference sequence). The J segment lost 3 bases and the V segment lost 5 bases, leaving 6 bases of the junction unmatched. The PCR contained 60 Vbeta and 13 Jbeta primers. The data were produced by immunoSEQ multiplex PCR, yet TCRdb's version contains in-frame clones alone and is incomplete. The sample consists of about 180,000 clones, approximately 80% of them appearing once. Sequenced: PBMCs. This TCR was sampled from a man aged 25-40 years in good health and CMV-seronegative. The chain is built from TRBV6-6 and TRBJ2-7, with 8 bases fitting TRBD1. In nucleotides, the CDR3 is TGTGCCAGCAGTCCCGGACAGGGCGGCTACGAGCAGTACTTC. Translated, it gives CASSPGQGGYEQYF.